The entry below describes one T cell receptor (beta chain). It lacks a known antigen. Within one base of it there is no much larger clone, and no base qualities were kept. This sample is drawn from a study of blood T cells in healthy people across ages (dated by TCRdb to the mid-2010s). Notes on the research overall: Template switching captured roughly one uniquely barcoded TCR beta cDNA molecule per two T cells in model experiments. To avoid experimental bias, donors of different ages were distributed randomly across sequencing lanes. The study measured age-related changes in TCR beta repertoire diversity using deep sequencing normalized with unique cDNA molecular identifiers. Two additional independent replicas of 1 million unique cDNA reads from the same blood draw were analyzed for two donors (one aged 18 to 30 and one aged 80 or older). Donors were grouped into four age groups: young (average roughly 17 years), middle-aged (roughly 38), aged (roughly 67) and long-lived (over 80).

The roughly 39 donors, aged about 6 to 90 years, were systemically healthy Caucasian individuals from Russia. Each donor gave about 9.8 milliliters of peripheral blood, drawn into EDTA-treated Vacutainer tubes. Ficoll-Paque density-gradient centrifugation was used to isolate PBMCs, with at least 7 million obtained per sample. Total RNA was extracted from PBMCs with Trizol reagent, with at least 5 micrograms obtained per sample. Naive CD45RAhigh/CD27high T cell percentages were measured by flow cytometry on a PBMC aliquot from every donor. In the germline V gene, CDR1 corresponds to ENHRY and CDR2 to SYGVKD. The junction shows trimming of 0 bases on V and 6 bases on J, plus 3 bases between the germline ends. CDR3 length: 11 amino acids, cysteine to phenylalanine. Just the 33-base CDR3 DNA is kept, in frame starting at base 1. The research as a whole found: Donor CMV infection status was unknown, potentially confounding age-related changes in expanded clonotypes. Because profiling used bulk unsorted PBMCs, naive and antigen-experienced compartments could not be compared conclusively. The percentage of naive T cells measured by flow cytometry correlated strongly with observed TCR beta diversity. Observed TCR beta diversity per million T cells fell roughly linearly with age, and a significant reduction was already apparent by age about 36. Compared with the aged group, more naive CD4+ T cells, fewer expanded clones and increased TCR diversity were shown by the long-lived group, suggesting age selection. Estimates of total diversity from one million sequenced T cells were regarded as lower bounds and underestimates.

The library was generated by 5' RACE. Sequenced on an Illumina HiSeq 2500. A second roughly 6 to 12 cycle PCR used a sample-barcoded 5' primer and a J-beta primer mix. Each TCR beta cDNA molecule received a unique molecular identifier from a template-switch 5' adaptor carrying 12 random nucleotides. Each sample yielded at least 3 million CDR3-containing paired-end reads. The Mint cDNA synthesis kit, primed by a TRBC-specific oligonucleotide, was used to synthesize first-strand cDNA from all RNA. After uracil-DNA glycosylase treatment, a first 18-cycle PCR used universal primers M1SS and BC2_uni_R on all cDNA. In the authors' own workflow: For normalization, 1 million high-quality reads were randomly selected from each sample, with every read carrying a distinct molecular identifier. Reads sharing molecular identifiers were discarded rather than binned into consensus sequences. MiTCR, with a Q25 quality threshold and the strictest error-elimination algorithm, was used for CDR3 identification, clonotype clustering and error correction. A nonparametric unseen species model with Euler transformation was used to estimate lower-bound total TCR beta diversity. TCRdb redid the processing of the public reads, applying fastp at Q25 and MiXCR, and retained in-frame beta chains. Records with the same CDR3 protein are collapsed into one entry carrying the most frequent genes and DNA. TCRdb's processing, not the authors', yielded these V and J calls. This sample lists hundreds of thousands of distinct CDR3 sequences; around 48% were detected once. The ten largest clonotypes hold roughly 13% of the sample.

The chain links TRBV10-3 with TRBJ2-7, with the D gene not confidently named. The source is a man under 40 in good health. The source material was blood. CDR3 region: CAISESAEQYF. The sequenced DNA: TGTGCCATCAGTGAGTCTGCCGAGCAGTACTTC.